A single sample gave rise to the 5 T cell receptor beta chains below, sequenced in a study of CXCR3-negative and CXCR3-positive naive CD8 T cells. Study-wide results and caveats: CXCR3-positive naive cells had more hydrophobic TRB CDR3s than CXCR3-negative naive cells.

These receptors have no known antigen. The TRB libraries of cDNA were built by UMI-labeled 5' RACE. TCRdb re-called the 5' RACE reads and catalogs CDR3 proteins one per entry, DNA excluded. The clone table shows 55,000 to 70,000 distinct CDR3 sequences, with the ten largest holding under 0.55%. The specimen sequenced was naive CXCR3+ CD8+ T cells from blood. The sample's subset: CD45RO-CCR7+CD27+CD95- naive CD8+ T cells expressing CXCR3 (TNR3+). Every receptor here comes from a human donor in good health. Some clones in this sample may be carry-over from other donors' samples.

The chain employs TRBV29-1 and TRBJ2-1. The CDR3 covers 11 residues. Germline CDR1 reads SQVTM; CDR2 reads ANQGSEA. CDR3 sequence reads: CSVEDYNEQFF.

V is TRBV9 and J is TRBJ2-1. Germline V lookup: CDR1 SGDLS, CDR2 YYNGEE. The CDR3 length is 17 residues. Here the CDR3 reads CASSVVTRGNSYNEQFF.

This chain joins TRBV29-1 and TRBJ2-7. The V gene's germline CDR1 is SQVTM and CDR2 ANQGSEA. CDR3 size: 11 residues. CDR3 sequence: CSVEDYYEQYF.

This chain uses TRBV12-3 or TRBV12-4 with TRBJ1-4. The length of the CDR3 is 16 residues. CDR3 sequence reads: CASSSLGPGRGEKLFF.

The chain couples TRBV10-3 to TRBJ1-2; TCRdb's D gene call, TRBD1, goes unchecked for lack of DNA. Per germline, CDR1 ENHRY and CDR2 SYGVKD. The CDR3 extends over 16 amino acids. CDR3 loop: CAISQGTGLNYYGYTF.